This TCR beta chain was captured in a study of esophageal squamous cell carcinoma under preoperative chemotherapy. TCRdb called the PCR reads again in MiXCR, with one record for every CDR3 protein. The sample has roughly 30,000 distinct CDR3 sequences, under 55% seen once. Comment on this clonotype: The antigen is not known.

V lost 0 bases and J 9 bases, leaving 9 bases between the germline ends. Per germline, CDR1 LGHNA and CDR2 YNFKEQ. The CDR3 is 13 residues long. This sample's time point: before preoperative PTX-NDP chemotherapy. Before surgery, patients were given preoperative paclitaxel-nedaplatin chemotherapy. Whole-study findings and limits: After chemotherapy, TCR diversity rose significantly in peripheral T cells but not in tumor-infiltrating lymphocytes.

The receptor's source is a human donor with esophageal squamous cell carcinoma. The donor label of this sample is uncertain. This chain joins TRBV4-2 and TRBJ2-1; the D is unclear. The specimen was collected from a patient given preoperative chemotherapy. In nucleotides, the CDR3 is TGTGCCAGCAGCCAAGATTTTTTTGCTGAGCAGTTCTTC. Translating gives CASSQDFFAEQFF.